Listed below are T cell receptor beta chains from one sample, sequenced in a study of PD-1 blockade in classical Hodgkin lymphoma. Generated by immunoSEQ multiplex PCR, the TCRdb table keeps only in-frame clones and is missing some. The table shows under 100,000 clones, with around 80% occurring only once. The sequences come from peripheral blood mononuclear cells (PBMCs), collected at baseline. These receptors originate from a human donor with classical Hodgkin lymphoma. Both conserved end residues are part of each CDR3. The D gene is left open where the match is weak. Some rows have no size entry. The others give once, few or many, or a class for an expanded clone.

J	V	D	size	CDR3	DNA
TRBJ2-7	TRBV7-2	TRBD2	.	CASSLASGVTYEQYF	TGTGCCAGCAGCTTAGCGAGCGGGGTTACCTACGAGCAGTACTTC
TRBJ2-7	TRBV2	.	once	CASSGRGWYEQYF	TGTGCCAGCAGTGGAAGGGGTTGGTACGAGCAGTACTTC
TRBJ2-7	TRBV2	TRBD1	.	CASSPGTASPYEQYF	TGTGCCAGCAGTCCAGGGACAGCTAGCCCCTACGAGCAGTACTTC
TRBJ2-1	TRBV19	.	.	CASSLRGELYNEQFF	TGTGCCAGTAGTTTGAGGGGGGAACTCTACAATGAGCAGTTCTTC
TRBJ2-2	TRBV28	TRBD2	.	CASSPRRLAGGGTGELFF	TGTGCCAGCAGCCCCAGGAGGCTAGCGGGGGGTGGGACCGGGGAGCTGTTTTTT
TRBJ2-5	TRBV5-4	.	once	CASSLAPGSGETQYF	TGTGCCAGCAGCTTAGCTCCGGGAAGCGGAGAGACCCAGTACTTC
TRBJ2-7	TRBV11-2	TRBD2	few	CASSLGAVPGGEQYF	TGTGCCAGCAGCTTAGGAGCGGTCCCGGGAGGCGAGCAGTACTTC
TRBJ2-2	TRBV7-2	.	.	CASSLRARGRPAGELFF	TGTGCCAGCAGCTTAAGGGCACGGGGGCGCCCCGCCGGGGAGCTGTTTTTT
TRBJ2-1	TRBV6-5	TRBD2	.	CASRASGGNEQFF	TGTGCCAGCAGGGCGAGCGGGGGCAATGAGCAGTTCTTC
TRBJ2-2	TRBV4-2	.	.	CASSQVRENGELFF	TGTGCCAGCAGCCAAGTCAGGGAAAACGGGGAGCTGTTTTTT
TRBJ2-3	TRBV2	.	.	CASRKGGGGADTQYF	TGTGCCAGCAGAAAGGGAGGGGGGGGTGCAGATACGCAGTATTTT
TRBJ2-2	TRBV2	TRBD1	few	CASTPGQGTTGELFF	TGTGCCAGCACCCCAGGACAGGGAACCACCGGGGAGCTGTTTTTT
TRBJ1-5	TRBV20-1	.	few	CSANVQPQHF	TGCAGTGCTAATGTCCAGCCCCAGCATTTT
TRBJ1-4	TRBV28	.	.	CASSFSRATNEKLFF	TGTGCCAGCAGTTTTAGCAGGGCCACTAATGAAAAACTGTTTTTT
TRBJ1-4	TRBV2	TRBD1	.	CAKRQGSNEKLFF	TGTGCCAAGAGACAGGGGTCTAATGAAAAACTGTTTTTT
TRBJ1-1	TRBV20-1	.	.	CSASWGFEAFF	TGCAGTGCTAGTTGGGGTTTTGAAGCTTTCTTT
TRBJ1-2	TRBV2	.	.	CASSGTANYGYTF	TGTGCCAGCAGTGGAACAGCTAACTATGGCTACACCTTC
TRBJ2-5	TRBV28	.	.	CASSLQGFRETQYF	TGTGCCAGCAGTCTTCAGGGTTTTAGAGAGACCCAGTACTTC
TRBJ2-5	TRBV10-3	.	.	CAISGVRGETQYF	TGTGCCATCAGTGGGGTAAGGGGAGAGACCCAGTACTTC
TRBJ2-1	TRBV27	.	few	CASSLWVAGPSYNEQFF	TGTGCCAGCAGTTTATGGGTGGCGGGACCCTCCTACAATGAGCAGTTCTTC
TRBJ1-2	TRBV19	.	few	CASSIRLGRNYGYTF	TGTGCCAGTAGTATTCGGCTGGGCAGAAACTATGGCTACACCTTC